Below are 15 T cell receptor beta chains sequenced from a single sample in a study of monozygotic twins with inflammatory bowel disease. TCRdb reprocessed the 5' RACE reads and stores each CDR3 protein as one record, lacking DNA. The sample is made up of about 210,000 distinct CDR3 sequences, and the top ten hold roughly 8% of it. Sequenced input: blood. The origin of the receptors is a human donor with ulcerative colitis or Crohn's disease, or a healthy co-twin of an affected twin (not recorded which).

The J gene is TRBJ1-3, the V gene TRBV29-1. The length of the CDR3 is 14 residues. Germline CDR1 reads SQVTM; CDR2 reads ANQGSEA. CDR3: CSVSPGNSGNTIYF.

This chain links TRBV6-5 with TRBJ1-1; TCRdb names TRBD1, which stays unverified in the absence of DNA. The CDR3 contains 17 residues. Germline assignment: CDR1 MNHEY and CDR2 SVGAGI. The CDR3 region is CASSNRQRTGGNTEAFF.

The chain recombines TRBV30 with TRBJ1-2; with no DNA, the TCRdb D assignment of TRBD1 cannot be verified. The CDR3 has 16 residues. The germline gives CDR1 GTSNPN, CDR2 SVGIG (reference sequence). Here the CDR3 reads CAWSSSTGAVYYGYTF.

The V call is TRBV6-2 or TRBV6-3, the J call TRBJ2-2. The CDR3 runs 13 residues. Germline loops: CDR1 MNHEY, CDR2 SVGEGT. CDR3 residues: CASRLQGNGELFF.

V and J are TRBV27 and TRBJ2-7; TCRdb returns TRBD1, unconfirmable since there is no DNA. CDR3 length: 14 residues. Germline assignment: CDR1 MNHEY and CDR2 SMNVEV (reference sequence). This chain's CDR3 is CASSPLGNFYEQYF.

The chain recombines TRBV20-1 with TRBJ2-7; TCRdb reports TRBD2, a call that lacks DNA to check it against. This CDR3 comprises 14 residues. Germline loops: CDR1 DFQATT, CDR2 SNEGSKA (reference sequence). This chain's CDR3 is CSASAPGLGYEQYF.

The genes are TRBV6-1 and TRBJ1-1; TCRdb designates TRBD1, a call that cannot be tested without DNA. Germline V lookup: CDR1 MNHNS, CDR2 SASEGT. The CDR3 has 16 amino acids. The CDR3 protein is CASSGETGWRNTEAFF.

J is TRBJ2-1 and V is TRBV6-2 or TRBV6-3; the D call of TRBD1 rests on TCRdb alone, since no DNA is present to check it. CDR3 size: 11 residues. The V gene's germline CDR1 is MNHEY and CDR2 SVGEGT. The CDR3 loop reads CASSQGGEQFF.

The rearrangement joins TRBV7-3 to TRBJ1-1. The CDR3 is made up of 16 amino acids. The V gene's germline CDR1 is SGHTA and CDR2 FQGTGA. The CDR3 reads CASSLGPAQGGIEAFF.

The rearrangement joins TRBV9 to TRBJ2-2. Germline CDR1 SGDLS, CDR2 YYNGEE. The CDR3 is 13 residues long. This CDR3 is CASSQLGTGELFF.

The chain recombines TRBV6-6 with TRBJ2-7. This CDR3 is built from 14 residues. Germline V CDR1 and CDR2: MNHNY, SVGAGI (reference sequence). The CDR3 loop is CASSYFQAAYEQYF.

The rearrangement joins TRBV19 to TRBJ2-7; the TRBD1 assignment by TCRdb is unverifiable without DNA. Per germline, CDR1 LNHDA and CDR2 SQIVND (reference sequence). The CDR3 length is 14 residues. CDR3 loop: CATKGQGDSYEQYF.

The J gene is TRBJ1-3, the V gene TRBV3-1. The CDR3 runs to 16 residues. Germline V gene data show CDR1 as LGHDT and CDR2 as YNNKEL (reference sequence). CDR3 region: CASSQRGLGSGNTIYF.

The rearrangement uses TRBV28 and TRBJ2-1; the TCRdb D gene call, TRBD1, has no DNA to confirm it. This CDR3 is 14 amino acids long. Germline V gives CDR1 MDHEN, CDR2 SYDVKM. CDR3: CASSFLTEGNEQFF.

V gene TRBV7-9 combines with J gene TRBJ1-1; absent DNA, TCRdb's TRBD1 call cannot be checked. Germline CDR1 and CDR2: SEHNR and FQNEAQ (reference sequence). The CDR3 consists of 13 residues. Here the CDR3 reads CASSLGQIVGAFF. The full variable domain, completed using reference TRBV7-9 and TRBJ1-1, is DTGVSQNPRHKITKRGQNVTFRCDPISEHNRLYWYRQTLGQGPEFLTYFQNEAQLEKSRLLSDRFSAERPKGSFSTLEIQRTEQGDSAMYLCASSLGQIVGAFFGQGTRLTVV.